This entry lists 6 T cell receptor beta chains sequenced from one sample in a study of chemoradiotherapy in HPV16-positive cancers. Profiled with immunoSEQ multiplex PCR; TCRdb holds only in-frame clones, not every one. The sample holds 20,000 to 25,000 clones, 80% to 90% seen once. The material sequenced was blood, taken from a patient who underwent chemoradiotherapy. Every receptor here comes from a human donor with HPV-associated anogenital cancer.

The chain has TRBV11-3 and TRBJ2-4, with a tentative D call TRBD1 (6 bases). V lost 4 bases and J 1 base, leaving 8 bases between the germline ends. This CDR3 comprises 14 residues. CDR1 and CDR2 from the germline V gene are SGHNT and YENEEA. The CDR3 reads CASSSTGAKNIQYF. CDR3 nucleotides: TGTGCCAGCAGCTCTACAGGGGCCAAAAACATTCAGTACTTC.

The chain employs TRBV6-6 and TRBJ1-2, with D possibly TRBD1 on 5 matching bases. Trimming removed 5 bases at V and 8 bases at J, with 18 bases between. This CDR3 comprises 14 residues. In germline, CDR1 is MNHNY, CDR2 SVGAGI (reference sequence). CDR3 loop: CASSQTGTPEGYTF. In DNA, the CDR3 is TGTGCCAGCAGTCAAACCGGGACGCCCGAGGGCTACACCTTC.

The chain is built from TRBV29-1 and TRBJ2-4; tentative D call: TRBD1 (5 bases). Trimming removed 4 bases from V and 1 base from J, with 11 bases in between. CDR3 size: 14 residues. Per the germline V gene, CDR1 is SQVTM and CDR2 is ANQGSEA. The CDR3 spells CSVVRQGAKNIQYF. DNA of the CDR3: TGCAGCGTTGTACGTCAGGGTGCCAAAAACATTCAGTACTTC.

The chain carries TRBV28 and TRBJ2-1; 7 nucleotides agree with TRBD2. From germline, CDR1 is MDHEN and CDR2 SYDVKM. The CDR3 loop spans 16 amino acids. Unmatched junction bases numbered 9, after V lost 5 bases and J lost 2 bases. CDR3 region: CASSQRGRLTYNEQFF. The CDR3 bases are TGTGCCAGCAGTCAGCGGGGCAGGTTAACCTACAATGAGCAGTTCTTC.

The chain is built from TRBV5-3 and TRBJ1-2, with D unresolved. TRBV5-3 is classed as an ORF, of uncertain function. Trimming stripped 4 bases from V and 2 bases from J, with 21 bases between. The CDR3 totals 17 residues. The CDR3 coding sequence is TGTGCCAGAAGCCCCCTGGGAATGGCACAGCCGAACTATGGCTACACCTTC. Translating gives CARSPLGMAQPNYGYTF.

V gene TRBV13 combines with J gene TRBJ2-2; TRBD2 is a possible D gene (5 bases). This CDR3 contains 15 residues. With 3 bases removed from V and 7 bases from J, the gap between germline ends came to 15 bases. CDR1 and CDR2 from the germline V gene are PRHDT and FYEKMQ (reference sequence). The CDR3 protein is CASSFVRGFGGELFF. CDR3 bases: TGTGCCAGCAGCTTTGTCCGGGGTTTTGGCGGGGAGCTGTTTTTT.